This T cell receptor (beta chain) was identified in a study of Graves' ophthalmopathy and Graves' hyperthyroidism. Trimming took 2 bases from V and 2 from J; bases not matched to a gene: 6. This CDR3 contains 15 residues. Germline assignment: CDR1 MNHEY and CDR2 SMNVEV (reference sequence). Scientists amplified the TCR beta CDR3 regions from RNA transcripts. The library came from an HTBI-primed first-round RT-PCR and a second-round multiplex PCR. In TCRdb, the multiplex PCR reads were re-called with MiXCR into one record per CDR3 protein. The table lists about 400,000 distinct CDR3 sequences, around 17% of them singletons. This clonotype was counted at least ten times.

The sequence derives from a young woman with Graves' ophthalmopathy. Sequenced material: peripheral blood. The rearrangement links TRBV27 to TRBJ2-7; 7 bases map to TRBD1. The DNA of the CDR3 is TGTGCCAGCAGTTTAGAGAAGGGGGCTGCCTACGAGCAGTACTTC. Its protein is CASSLEKGAAYEQYF.